The T cell receptor beta chain described here comes from a study of patients and donors after allogeneic stem cell transplantation. CDR1 is SGHVS and CDR2 is FQNEAQ in the germline V gene. The CDR3 is made up of 15 amino acids. Trimming pared 5 bases from V and 0 bases from J, leaving 13 bases between. This clonotype turned up a few times. In TCRdb, the RT-PCR reads were re-called with MiXCR into one record per CDR3 protein. The data hold approximately 90,000 distinct CDR3 sequences, with 4% to 5% observed a single time. The TCR was taken from a human donor who was either an allogeneic HSCT recipient or a stem cell or donor lymphocyte infusion donor (not recorded which). It is not recorded whose cells these are; they may come from a transplant donor. The sample comprised blood, either unsorted or a sorted T cell fraction (not recorded which). V is TRBV7-8 and J is TRBJ1-1; no clear D gene. The DNA of the CDR3 is TGTGCCAGCAGCCCCCGGCGAGTCATGAACACTGAAGCTTTCTTT. Protein product: CASSPRRVMNTEAFF. The full variable domain, in which reference TRBV7-8 and TRBJ1-1 provide the parts outside the CDR3, is GAGVSQSPRYKVAKRGQDVALRCDPISGHVSLFWYQQALGQGPEFLTYFQNEAQLDKSGLPSDRFFAERPEGSVSTLKIQRTQQEDSAVYLCASSPRRVMNTEAFFGQGTRLTVV.